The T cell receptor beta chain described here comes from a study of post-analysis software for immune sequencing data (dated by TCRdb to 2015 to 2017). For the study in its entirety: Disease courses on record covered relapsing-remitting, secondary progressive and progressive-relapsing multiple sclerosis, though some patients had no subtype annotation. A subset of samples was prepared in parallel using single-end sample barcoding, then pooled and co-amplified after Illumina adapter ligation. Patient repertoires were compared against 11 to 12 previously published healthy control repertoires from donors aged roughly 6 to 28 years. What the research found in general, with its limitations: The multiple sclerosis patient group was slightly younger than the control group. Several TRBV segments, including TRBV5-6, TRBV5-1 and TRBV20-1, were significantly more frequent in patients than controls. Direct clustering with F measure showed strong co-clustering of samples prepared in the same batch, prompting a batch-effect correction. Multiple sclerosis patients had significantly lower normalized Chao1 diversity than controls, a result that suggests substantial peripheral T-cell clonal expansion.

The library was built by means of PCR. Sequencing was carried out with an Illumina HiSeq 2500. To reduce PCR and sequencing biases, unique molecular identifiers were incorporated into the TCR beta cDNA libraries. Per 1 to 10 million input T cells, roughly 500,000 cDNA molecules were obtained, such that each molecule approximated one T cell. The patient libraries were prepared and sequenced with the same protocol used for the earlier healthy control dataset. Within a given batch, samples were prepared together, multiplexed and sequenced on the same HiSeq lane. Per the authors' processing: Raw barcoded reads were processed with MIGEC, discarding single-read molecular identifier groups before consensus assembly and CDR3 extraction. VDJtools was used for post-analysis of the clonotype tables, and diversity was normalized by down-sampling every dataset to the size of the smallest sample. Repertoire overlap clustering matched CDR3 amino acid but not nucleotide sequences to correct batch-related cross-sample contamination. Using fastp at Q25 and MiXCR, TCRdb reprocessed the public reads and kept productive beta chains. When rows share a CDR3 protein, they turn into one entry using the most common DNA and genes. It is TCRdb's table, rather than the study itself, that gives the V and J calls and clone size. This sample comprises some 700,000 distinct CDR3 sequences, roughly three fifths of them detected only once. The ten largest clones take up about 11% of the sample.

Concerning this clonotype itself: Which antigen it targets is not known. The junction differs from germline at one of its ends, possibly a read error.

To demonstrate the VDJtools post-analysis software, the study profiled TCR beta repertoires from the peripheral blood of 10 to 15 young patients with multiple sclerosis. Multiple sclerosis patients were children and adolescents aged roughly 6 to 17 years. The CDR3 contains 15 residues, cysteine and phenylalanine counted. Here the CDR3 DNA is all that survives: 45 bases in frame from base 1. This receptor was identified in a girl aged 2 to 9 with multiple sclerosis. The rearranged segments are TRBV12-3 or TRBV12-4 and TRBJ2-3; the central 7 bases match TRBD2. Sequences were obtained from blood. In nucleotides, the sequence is TGTGCCAGCAGCGAGGCGTTAGCGGGCACAGATGCGCAGTATTTT. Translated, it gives CASSEALAGTDAQYF.